This T cell receptor beta chain was documented in a study of technical replicates of blood from a handful of donors (dated by TCRdb to about 2017). Preparation of the library involved the immunoSEQ multiplex PCR assay. TCRdb provides this immuneACCESS table in a form limited to in-frame rearrangements. Some clones are lacking; in checked studies, under half of them reflect an unresolved V gene, and why the rest are absent is not known. The table for this sample lists about 62,000 clones; 80% to 90% of them were counted only once. About 5.2% of the sample is held by the ten biggest clonotypes. The junction shows trimming of 0 bases on V and 1 base on J, plus 4 bases between the germline ends. CDR1 and CDR2 were assigned from the germline V gene as SGHRS and YFSETQ. Taken from cysteine to phenylalanine, the CDR3 has 13 residues. Only CDR3 DNA is held: 39 bases, read in frame from base 1. This clone came up once. Its specific antigen is unknown. No base-level quality is on record; no much larger clone is a single base apart.

The V and J genes are TRBV5-1 and TRBJ1-1; the D gene is unclear. Material: PBMCs. The clonotype comes from a human donor in good health. Some clones in this sample may be carry-over from other donors' samples. The CDR3 here reads CASSLGGNTEAFF. The nucleotides read TGCGCCAGCAGCTTGGGCGGGAACACTGAAGCTTTCTTT.